This TCR beta chain came from a study of T-cell reconstitution after alpha-beta-depleted transplantation in children. Unique molecular identifiers were incorporated when the TCRbeta library was constructed. TCRdb fed the PCR reads into MiXCR, producing one record per CDR3 protein. The table includes a few hundred thousand distinct CDR3 sequences, approximately 30% detected once. The sample holds a few counts of this clonotype. No antigen is known for it. Whole-study findings and limits: Expanded clones from the graft, numbering several hundred, reportedly supplied alpha-beta T cells about two months after transplant. It was newly produced T cells that mostly accounted for T-cell counts and diversity one year after transplant. Some patients showed high day-60 TCRbeta diversity, which derived from surviving recipient T cells and thymic progenitors.

The TCR was taken from a boy younger than two with Wiskott-Aldrich syndrome, due to receive a stem cell transplant. The sequencing used PBMCs, collected before TCRalphabeta/CD19-depleted stem cell transplant.

CDR3 nucleotide sequence: TGTGCCAGCAGCCAGTTTCAGGGGAGCACTGAAGCTTTCTTT. Translation gives CASSQFQGSTEAFF. The genes are TRBV3-1 and TRBJ1-1, with a tentative D call TRBD1 (6 bases). V lost 3 bases, J lost 4 bases, and 12 bases lay in between. The V gene's germline CDR1 is LGHDT and CDR2 YNNKEL (reference sequence). This CDR3 has 14 amino acids. Based on the CDR3 plus reference TRBV3-1 and TRBJ1-1, the full variable domain is DTAVSQTPKYLVTQMGNDKSIKCEQNLGHDTMYWYKQDSKKFLKIMFSYNNKELIINETVPNRFSPKSPDKAHLNLHINSLELGDSAVYFCASSQFQGSTEAFFGQGTRLTVV.